The next 13 T cell receptor beta chains were all read from a single sample in a study of Ad26.COV2.S vaccination and SARS-CoV-2 variants. Generated by immunoSEQ multiplex PCR, the TCRdb table keeps only in-frame clones and is missing some. Of about 350,000 clones in the sample, roughly 94% were seen once. Sequences were derived from peripheral blood, sampled after recovery from COVID-19. Receptors originate from a human donor who had recovered from COVID-19.

This clone appeared a single time. The rearrangement links TRBV2 to TRBJ2-3; D is possibly TRBD1 (6 bases). Trimming cost V 5 bases and J 2 bases, with 14 bases left between them. This CDR3 region has 15 residues. Germline values: CDR1 SNHLY, CDR2 FYNNEI. This CDR3 is CASSSGQTHTDTQYF. In DNA form, the CDR3 reads TGTGCCAGCAGTAGCGGACAGACCCACACAGATACGCAGTATTTT.

The chain employs TRBV5-6 and TRBJ1-2; 8 bases line up with TRBD1. With 4 bases clipped from V and 0 bases from J, the junction kept 8 bases outside the gene matches. The CDR3 is 16 amino acids. In germline, CDR1 is SGHDT, CDR2 YYEEEE. The CDR3 sequence is CASSRGTGFTNYGYTF. DNA of the CDR3: TGTGCCAGCAGCCGGGGGACAGGCTTTACTAACTATGGCTACACCTTC. The whole variable domain, filled in from reference TRBV5-6 and TRBJ1-2, reads DAGVTQSPTHLIKTRGQQVTLRCSPKSGHDTVSWYQQALGQGPQFIFQYYEEEERQRGNFPDRFSGHQFPNYSSELNVNALLLGDSALYLCASSRGTGFTNYGYTFGSGTRLTVV.

The chain joins TRBV18 to TRBJ1-2, with 8 bases identical to TRBD1. V was pared by 5 bases and J by 7 bases, with 6 bases of the junction left unmatched. This CDR3 is built from 13 residues. CDR1 and CDR2 (germline): KGHSH, LQKENI. The CDR3 sequence is CASSKTGDSGYTF. In nucleotides, the CDR3 is TGTGCCAGCTCAAAGACAGGGGATAGTGGCTACACCTTC. Variable domain in full (rest from reference TRBV18 and TRBJ1-2): NAGVMQNPRHLVRRRGQEARLRCSPMKGHSHVYWYRQLPEEGLKFMVYLQKENIIDESGMPKERFSAEFPKEGPSILRIQQVVRGDSAAYFCASSKTGDSGYTFGSGTRLTVV.

This chain joins TRBV9 and TRBJ1-4; no reliable D call. CDR1 and CDR2 from the germline V gene are SGDLS and YYNGEE. The V gene lost 4 bases and the J gene lost 8 bases, with 12 bases spanning the gap. The CDR3 has 13 amino acids. CDR3 in amino acids: CASSSPSEEKLFF. CDR3 in DNA: TGTGCCAGCAGCTCCCCATCGGAGGAAAAACTGTTTTTT.

The CDR3 sequence is CASSRGVVGEKLFF. In DNA form, the CDR3 reads TGTGCCAGCAGTCGGGGGGTTGTAGGGGAAAAACTGTTTTTT. The chain uses TRBV27 and TRBJ1-4, with D possibly matching TRBD1 (5 bases). V was shortened by 5 bases and J by 8 bases, with 15 bases between the two germline ends. Germline-derived CDR1 and CDR2 are MNHEY and SMNVEV (reference sequence). The CDR3 totals 14 residues.

In regard to this clone: Other nucleotide sequences in the sample specify the same CDR3. This chain links TRBV5-4 with TRBJ2-2; D remains unclear. The V and J ends lost 2 bases and 5 bases respectively, with 4 bases between them. CDR3 length equals 12 residues. Germline V gene sequence: CDR1 SGHNT, CDR2 YYREEE (reference sequence). The CDR3 is CASSFGTGELFF. As DNA, the CDR3 is TGTGCCAGCAGCTTTGGAACCGGGGAGCTGTTTTTT.

The J gene is TRBJ1-2, the V gene TRBV12-5; D uncertain. There are 14 residues in the CDR3. With 1 base removed from V and 7 bases from J, the gap between germline ends came to 13 bases. From germline, CDR1 is LGHNT and CDR2 FRNRAP. The CDR3 nucleotides are TGTGCTAGTGGTTTGGCACGGAGATTGGGTGGCTACACCTTC. It encodes CASGLARRLGGYTF.

The chain uses TRBV4-1 and TRBJ1-2; D possibly corresponds to TRBD1 (6 bases). The CDR3 has 15 amino acids. From germline, CDR1 is MGHRA and CDR2 YSYEKL. V dropped 1 base and J dropped 5 bases, with 14 bases sitting between them. The CDR3 nucleotides are TGCGCCAGCAGCCAAGCCTGGACAGCCCCTTATGGCTACACCTTC. Its translation: CASSQAWTAPYGYTF.

V usage is TRBV7-9 and J usage is TRBJ2-3, with D perhaps being TRBD1 or TRBD2 (5 bases each). In germline, CDR1 is SEHNR, CDR2 FQNEAQ (reference sequence). The V end lost 3 bases, the J end lost 1 base, and 8 bases lay between the germline ends. This CDR3 region has 14 residues. CDR3 protein: CASSFQGGTDTQYF. CDR3 DNA sequence: TGTGCCAGCAGCTTTCAGGGAGGCACAGATACGCAGTATTTT.

CDR3 region: CASSIGFGAYEQYF. Written as DNA, the CDR3 is TGTGCCAGTAGTATAGGTTTCGGGGCATACGAGCAGTACTTC. The rearrangement links TRBV19 to TRBJ2-7; D assignment may be TRBD1 or TRBD2 (5 bases each). V was shortened by 1 base and J by 4 bases, with 11 bases between the two germline ends. The CDR3 has 14 amino acids. Germline V gives CDR1 LNHDA, CDR2 SQIVND (reference sequence).

The J gene is TRBJ1-2, the V gene TRBV7-9; 9 nucleotides align to TRBD1. The germline V gene encodes CDR1 SEHNR and CDR2 FQNEAQ (reference sequence). Trimming took 5 bases from V and 6 from J; bases not matched to a gene: 13. CDR3 length: 16 amino acids. The CDR3 region is CASSPQGTGRVDGYTF. The CDR3 nucleotides are TGTGCCAGCAGCCCTCAGGGGACAGGGAGAGTTGATGGCTACACCTTC.

This clone has just one count. The genes are TRBV19 and TRBJ1-1; TRBD1 matches 8 bases. J lost 5 bases, V lost 7 bases, and 12 bases had no gene match. Germline lookup yields CDR1 LNHDA and CDR2 SQIVND (reference sequence). This CDR3 region has 15 residues. The CDR3 here is CASKETGVSETEAFF. DNA of the CDR3: TGTGCCAGTAAGGAGACAGGGGTATCTGAAACTGAAGCTTTCTTT.

The V gene is TRBV6-5, the J gene TRBJ2-2; no firm D call. CDR1 is MNHEY and CDR2 is SVGAGI in the germline V gene. Trimming took 6 bases from V and 4 from J, leaving 12 bases between them. The CDR3 has 14 amino acids. The CDR3 bases are TGTGCCAGCAGGGCGTTGTCGGGCACCGGGGAGCTGTTTTTT. This encodes CASRALSGTGELFF.